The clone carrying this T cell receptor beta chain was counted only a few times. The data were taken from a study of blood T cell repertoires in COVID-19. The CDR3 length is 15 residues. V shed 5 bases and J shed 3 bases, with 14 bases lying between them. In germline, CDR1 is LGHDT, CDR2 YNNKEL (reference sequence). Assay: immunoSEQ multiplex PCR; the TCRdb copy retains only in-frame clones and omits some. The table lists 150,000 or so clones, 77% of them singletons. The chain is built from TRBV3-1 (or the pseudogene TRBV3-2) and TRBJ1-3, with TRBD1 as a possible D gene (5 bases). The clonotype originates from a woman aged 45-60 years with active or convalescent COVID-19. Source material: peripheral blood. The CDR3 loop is CASSAGPDGGNTIYF. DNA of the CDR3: TGTGCCAGCAGCGCGGGACCGGACGGTGGAAACACCATATATTTT.